The present TCR beta chain was sequenced within a study of T cell responses to AZD1222 COVID-19 vaccine. The repertoire was sequenced with immunoSEQ multiplex PCR; TCRdb's copy has only in-frame clones and lacks some. The table records roughly 100,000 clones, approximately 90% of them present only once. Second doses that came at about 4 or about 12 weeks were put together. Regarding this clone: What it binds is not known.

Study-wide results and limits: An increase in Spike-specific TCR breadth and depth was observed after two AZD1222 doses.

Germline V lookup: CDR1 MDHEN, CDR2 SYDVKM. The CDR3 has 14 residues. Trimming left V 3 bases short and J 6 bases short, with 12 bases between. The sequencing here drew on peripheral blood, taken 28 days after the second AZD1222 dose. The chain employs TRBV28 and TRBJ1-5, with D maybe TRBD1 (6 bases). This TCR came from an adult who received the AZD1222 COVID-19 vaccine. Here the CDR3 reads CASSFIGGTQPQHF. The CDR3 DNA is TGTGCCAGCAGTTTTATTGGGGGCACTCAGCCCCAGCATTTT. The full variable domain, rest sourced from reference TRBV28 and TRBJ1-5, is DVKVTQSSRYLVKRTGEKVFLECVQDMDHENMFWYRQDPGLGLRLIYFSYDVKMKEKGDIPEGYSVSREKKERFSLILESASTNQTSMYLCASSFIGGTQPQHFGDGTRLSIL.